The 9 T cell receptor beta chains reported below all come from one sample, sequenced in a study of sequential checkpoint blockade in melanoma. Assay used: immunoSEQ multiplex PCR; TCRdb lists only in-frame clones, some missing. The data show around 18,000 clones, 70% to 75% seen once. As for treatment: randomized to nivolumab then ipilimumab (arm A) or the reverse (arm B). This specimen consisted of CD8+ T cells sorted from blood (inferred from file names), obtained from a patient given nivolumab and ipilimumab in sequence. These receptors all come from a human donor with melanoma.

This rearrangement joins TRBV7-8 to TRBJ2-3; perhaps TRBD2 as D (6 bases). The CDR3 length is 17 residues. With 4 bases removed from V and 2 bases from J, the gap between germline ends came to 19 bases. CDR1 and CDR2 from the germline V gene are SGHVS and FQNEAQ. The CDR3 region is CASSSKRDFLYTDTQYF. The CDR3 coding sequence is TGTGCCAGCAGCTCCAAACGGGACTTCCTCTACACAGATACGCAGTATTTT. The variable domain in full, with the rest retrieved from reference TRBV7-8 and TRBJ2-3, is GAGVSQSPRYKVAKRGQDVALRCDPISGHVSLFWYQQALGQGPEFLTYFQNEAQLDKSGLPSDRFFAERPEGSVSTLKIQRTQQEDSAVYLCASSSKRDFLYTDTQYFGPGTRLTVL.

The chain combines TRBV25-1 with TRBJ2-1; tentatively, D is TRBD1 (6 bases). Trimming stripped 8 bases from V and 1 base from J, with 15 bases between. CDR1 is MGHDK and CDR2 is SYGVNS in the germline V gene. This CDR3 contains 15 residues. CDR3 region: CASHQGRPSYNEQFF. The DNA of the CDR3 is TGTGCCAGCCACCAGGGGCGTCCGTCCTACAATGAGCAGTTCTTC.

In this sample, this clone turned up a few times. The V gene is TRBV9, the J gene TRBJ2-3; D gene uncertain. Trimming shortened V by 0 bases and J by 5 bases, and 10 bases separated the two germline ends. This CDR3 has 14 residues. Germline CDR1 is SGDLS and CDR2 is YYNGEE. The CDR3 is CASSVGSSGDTQYF. The CDR3 DNA follows: TGTGCCAGCAGCGTAGGTAGTAGTGGAGATACGCAGTATTTT.

A single count supports this clone. For the CDR3, the DNA is TGTGCCAGCAGCTCCGGGACAGCCCGATCCTACGAGCAGTACTTC. This translates into CASSSGTARSYEQYF. This sequence joins TRBV7-9 and TRBJ2-7, with 7 bases that match TRBD1. Germline V CDR1 and CDR2: SEHNR, FQNEAQ (reference sequence). V lost 4 bases, J lost 1 base, and 7 bases stayed unmatched. This CDR3 contains 15 residues.

The genes are TRBV27 and TRBJ2-1; possibly TRBD2 for D (5 bases). CDR1 and CDR2 (germline): MNHEY, SMNVEV (reference sequence). The CDR3 runs 16 residues. V was pared by 2 bases and J by 8 bases, with 19 bases between. This CDR3 is CASSLVRTPYNDEQFF. CDR3 nucleotide sequence: TGTGCCAGCAGTTTAGTTAGGACTCCGTACAATGATGAGCAGTTCTTC.

The chain recombines TRBV15 with TRBJ2-7; D is perhaps TRBD2 (6 bases). The CDR3 covers 16 residues. Trimming took off 1 base at V and 4 bases at J, with 17 bases between the two ends. Germline V gene sequence: CDR1 LNHNV, CDR2 YYDKDF (reference sequence). The CDR3 sequence: CATSRVNGRNPYEQYF. CDR3 in DNA: TGTGCCACCAGCAGAGTAAACGGGAGAAATCCTTACGAGCAGTACTTC.

The CDR3 loop reads CASAGGRLTDTQYF. The CDR3 DNA sequence: TGTGCCAGCGCCGGCGGGAGGTTGACAGATACGCAGTATTTT. V is TRBV9 and J is TRBJ2-3; 8 bases match TRBD2. Germline trimming cut 7 bases from V and 3 bases from J; bases unmatched to any gene: 7. Germline values: CDR1 SGDLS, CDR2 YYNGEE. The CDR3 is made up of 14 amino acids.

In the case of this clone: The junction shows a germline mismatch at one end, possibly a read error. This chain joins TRBV7-9 and TRBJ1-5; 7 bases are a match to TRBD1. The CDR3 has 14 residues. Germline CDR1 reads SEHNR; CDR2 reads FQNEAQ (reference sequence). The CDR3 DNA sequence: TGTGCCGGCAGCCGAGAGGGGGCTGCTCAGCCCCAGCATTTT. This translates into CAGSREGAAQPQHF.

The V and J genes are TRBV13 and TRBJ1-4; 7 bases fit TRBD1. The CDR3 sequence is 17 residues long. The junction had 8 bases not matched to a gene; V was cut back by 4 bases and J by 0 bases. Germline CDR1 reads PRHDT; CDR2 reads FYEKMQ (reference sequence). The CDR3 loop is CASSSRQGYSTNEKLFF. For the CDR3, the DNA is TGTGCCAGCAGCTCCCGACAGGGTTATTCAACTAATGAAAAACTGTTTTTT.